This T cell receptor beta chain emerged from a study of sequential checkpoint blockade in melanoma. As for the study in general: Arm A got nivolumab then ipilimumab; arm B the reverse, 1:1. DNA from some 84 pretreatment tumor samples underwent TCRβ immunosequencing. Roughly 20 patients had tumor biopsies before treatment and at week 13.

CDR3 length equals 14 residues. Germline V gives CDR1 LGHNT, CDR2 FRNRAP. The treatment denotes: randomized to nivolumab then ipilimumab (arm A) or the reverse (arm B). Sequencing was performed with immunoSEQ multiplex PCR; in TCRdb, only in-frame clones are kept and a portion is missing. The sample has 3,500 to 4,500 clones; 34% are singletons. The chain is built from TRBV12-5 and TRBJ1-5; D remains unclear. The sample was tumor tissue (inferred from file names), taken from a patient given nivolumab and ipilimumab in sequence. The sequence was obtained from a human donor with melanoma. The CDR3 DNA sequence: TGTGCCAGCATTAGCGGTTTTAGCAATCAGCCCCAGCATTTT. Translating it yields CASISGFSNQPQHF.